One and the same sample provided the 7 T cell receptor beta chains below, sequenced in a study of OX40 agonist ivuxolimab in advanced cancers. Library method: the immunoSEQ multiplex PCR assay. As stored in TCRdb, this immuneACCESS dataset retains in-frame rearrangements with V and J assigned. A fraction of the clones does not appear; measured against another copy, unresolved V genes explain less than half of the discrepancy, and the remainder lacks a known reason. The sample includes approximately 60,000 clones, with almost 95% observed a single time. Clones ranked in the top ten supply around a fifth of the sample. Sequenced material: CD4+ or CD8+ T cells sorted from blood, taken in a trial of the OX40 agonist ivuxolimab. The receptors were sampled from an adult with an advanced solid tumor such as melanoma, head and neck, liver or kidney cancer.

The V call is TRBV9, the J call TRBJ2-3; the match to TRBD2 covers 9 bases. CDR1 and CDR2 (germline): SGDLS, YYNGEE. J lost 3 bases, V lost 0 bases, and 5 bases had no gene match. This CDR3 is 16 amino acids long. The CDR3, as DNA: TGTGCCAGCAGCGTAGGGGCGGGAGGGCCGACAGATACGCAGTATTTT. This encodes CASSVGAGGPTDTQYF.

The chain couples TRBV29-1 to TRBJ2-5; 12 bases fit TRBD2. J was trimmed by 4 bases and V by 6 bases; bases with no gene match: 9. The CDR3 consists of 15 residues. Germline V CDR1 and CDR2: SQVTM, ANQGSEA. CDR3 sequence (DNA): TGCAGCGTCCCGACTAGCGGGAGCTGGGGAGAGACCCAGTACTTC. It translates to CSVPTSGSWGETQYF.

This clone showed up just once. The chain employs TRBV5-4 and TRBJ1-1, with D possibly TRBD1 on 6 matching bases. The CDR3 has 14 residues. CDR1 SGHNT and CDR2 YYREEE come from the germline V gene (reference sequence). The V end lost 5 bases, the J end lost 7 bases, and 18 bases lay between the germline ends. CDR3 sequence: CASSDYTGRVEAFF. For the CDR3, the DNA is TGTGCCAGCAGTGACTATACAGGGAGAGTTGAAGCTTTCTTT.

In DNA form, the CDR3 reads TGTGCCAGCAGCTTAGAGGCAGATACGCAGTATTTT. It is translated as CASSLEADTQYF. The rearrangement links TRBV7-9 to TRBJ2-3, with unresolved D. V lost 1 base, J lost 4 bases, and 3 bases lay in between. CDR1 and CDR2 from the germline V gene are SEHNR and FQNEAQ (reference sequence). This CDR3 is 12 amino acids long.

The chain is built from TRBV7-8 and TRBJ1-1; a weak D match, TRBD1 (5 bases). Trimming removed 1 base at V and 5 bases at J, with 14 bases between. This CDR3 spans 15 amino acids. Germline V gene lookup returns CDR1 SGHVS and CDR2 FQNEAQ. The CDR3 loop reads CASSLETQGRTEAFF. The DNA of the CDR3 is TGTGCCAGCAGCTTAGAAACTCAGGGTCGGACTGAAGCTTTCTTT.

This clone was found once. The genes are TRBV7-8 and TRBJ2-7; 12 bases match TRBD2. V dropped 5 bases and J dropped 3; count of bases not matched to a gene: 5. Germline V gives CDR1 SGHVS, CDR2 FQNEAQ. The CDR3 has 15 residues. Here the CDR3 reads CASSPTSGRNYEQYF. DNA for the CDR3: TGTGCCAGCAGCCCTACTAGCGGGAGGAACTACGAGCAGTACTTC.

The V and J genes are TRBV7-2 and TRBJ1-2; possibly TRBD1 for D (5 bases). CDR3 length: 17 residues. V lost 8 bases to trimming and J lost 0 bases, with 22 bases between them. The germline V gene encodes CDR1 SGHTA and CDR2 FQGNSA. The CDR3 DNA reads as TGTGCCAGCCTCGGGGGGGGTCCCAACCCTTCTAACTATGGCTACACCTTC. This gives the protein CASLGGGPNPSNYGYTF. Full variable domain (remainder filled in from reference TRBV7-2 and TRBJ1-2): GAGVSQSPSNKVTEKGKDVELRCDPISGHTALYWYRQSLGQGLEFLIYFQGNSAPDKSGLPSDRFSAERTGGSVSTLTIQRTQQEDSAVYLCASLGGGPNPSNYGYTFGSGTRLTVV.